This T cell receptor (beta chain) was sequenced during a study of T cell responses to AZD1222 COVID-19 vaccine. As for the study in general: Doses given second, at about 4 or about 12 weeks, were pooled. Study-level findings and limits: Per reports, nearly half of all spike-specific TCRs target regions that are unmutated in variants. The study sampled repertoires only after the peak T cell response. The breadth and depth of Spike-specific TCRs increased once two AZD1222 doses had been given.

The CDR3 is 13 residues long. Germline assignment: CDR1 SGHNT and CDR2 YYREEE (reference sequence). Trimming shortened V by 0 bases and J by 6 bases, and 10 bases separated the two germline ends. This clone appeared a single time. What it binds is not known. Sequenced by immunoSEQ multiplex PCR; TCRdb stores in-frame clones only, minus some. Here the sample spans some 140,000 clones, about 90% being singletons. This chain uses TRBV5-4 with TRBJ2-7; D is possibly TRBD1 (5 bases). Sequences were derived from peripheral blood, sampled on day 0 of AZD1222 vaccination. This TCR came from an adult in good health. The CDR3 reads CASSLEWGREQYF. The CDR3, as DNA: TGTGCCAGCAGCTTGGAGTGGGGCCGCGAGCAGTACTTC.